Below, 30 T cell receptor beta chains from the same sample are listed, as sequenced in a study of T cells expressing NK-cell markers (dated by TCRdb to between 2020 and 2021). Libraries were constructed by 5' RACE. TCRdb records Illumina HiSeq 2000 as the sequencer. Reprocessed by TCRdb, the reads give a single entry per CDR3 protein sequence, without DNA. The table kept for this sample lists 350,000 to 500,000 distinct CDR3 sequences. Approximately 6.8% of the sample is taken by the ten largest. The sequenced sample was blood T cells: a sorted CD56 or NKG2C T cell subset, CD4+ or CD8+ T cells, or bulk PBMC T cells (not recorded which). The receptors come from a woman aged 18-70 years in good health.

The J gene is TRBJ2-2, the V gene TRBV4-2; the D call from TCRdb, TRBD2, cannot be confirmed without DNA. The CDR3 has 16 residues. Germline CDR1 reads LGHNA; CDR2 reads YNFKEQ. This chain's CDR3 is CASSQVGDLNTGELFF.

The genes are TRBV19 and TRBJ2-1. The CDR3 has 13 amino acids. In germline, CDR1 is LNHDA, CDR2 SQIVND (reference sequence). The CDR3 reads CATKEFGDNEQFF. Full variable domain (missing parts from reference TRBV19 and TRBJ2-1): DGGITQSPKYLFRKEGQNVTLSCEQNLNHDAMYWYRQDPGQGLRLIYYSQIVNDFQKGDIAEGYSVSREKKESFPLTVTSAQKNPTAFYLCATKEFGDNEQFFGPGTRLTVL.

This rearrangement joins TRBV20-1 to TRBJ2-2; TCRdb names TRBD2, which stays unverified in the absence of DNA. This CDR3 contains 15 residues. Looked up from germline, CDR1 is DFQATT and CDR2 is SNEGSKA (reference sequence). The CDR3: CSAREAGRGSGELFF.

The rearrangement joins TRBV7-8 to TRBJ2-5; TCRdb selects TRBD1, and the lack of DNA leaves this call unchecked. Germline CDR1 is SGHVS and CDR2 is FQNEAQ. This CDR3 is 14 amino acids long. CDR3 amino acids: CASSPGRAEETQYF. The variable domain in full, completed from reference TRBV7-8 and TRBJ2-5, reads GAGVSQSPRYKVAKRGQDVALRCDPISGHVSLFWYQQALGQGPEFLTYFQNEAQLDKSGLPSDRFFAERPEGSVSTLKIQRTQQEDSAVYLCASSPGRAEETQYFGPGTRLLVL.

The gene calls are TRBV11-2 and TRBJ2-1; there is no DNA to check the TCRdb D call of TRBD2. The CDR3 extends over 21 amino acids. CDR1 SGHAT and CDR2 FQNNGV come from the germline V gene. CDR3 in amino acids: CASRAGRFLRGPEPSYNEQFF.

V usage is TRBV20-1 and J usage is TRBJ2-3; lacking DNA, the TRBD2 call made by TCRdb goes unchecked. Germline V CDR1 and CDR2: DFQATT, SNEGSKA (reference sequence). This CDR3 is built from 15 residues. The CDR3 protein is CSAPTSGGHTDTQYF.

The genes are TRBV19 and TRBJ2-3; no DNA is available, so the TRBD2 call from TCRdb remains unchecked. This CDR3 contains 16 residues. Per the germline V gene, CDR1 is LNHDA and CDR2 is SQIVND (reference sequence). CDR3 loop: CASSPGTSRSTDTQYF.

The chain combines TRBV12-3 or TRBV12-4 with TRBJ2-2; there is no DNA to check the TCRdb D call of TRBD1. There are 17 residues in the CDR3. Here the CDR3 reads CASSLHGGDANTGELFF.

The V and J genes are TRBV12-3 or TRBV12-4 and TRBJ1-1. The CDR3 contains 14 residues. CDR3 sequence: CATSRTVMNTEAFF.

The chain uses TRBV7-2 and TRBJ2-4; TCRdb reports TRBD1, a call that lacks DNA to check it against. The germline gives CDR1 SGHTA, CDR2 FQGNSA. The CDR3 consists of 14 residues. This chain's CDR3 is CASSTDRWKNIQYF.

The chain couples TRBV7-8 to TRBJ1-5; TCRdb indicates TRBD1, and absent DNA this call remains unverified. Germline CDR1 and CDR2: SGHVS and FQNEAQ. The CDR3 spans 15 residues. The CDR3 sequence is CASSLVHGGNQPQHF.

The chain employs TRBV4-3 and TRBJ2-1; the D call from TCRdb, TRBD2, cannot be confirmed without DNA. The CDR3 covers 16 residues. Germline V gene lookup returns CDR1 LGHNA and CDR2 YSLEER. CDR3 amino acids: CASSQGLPGLAYEQFF.

V usage is TRBV5-5 and J usage is TRBJ2-7; as DNA is missing, the TRBD2 call by TCRdb cannot be tested. The germline V gene encodes CDR1 SGHKS and CDR2 YYEKEE (reference sequence). The CDR3 is 15 residues long. This CDR3 is CASSYGGTTTYEQYF.

The chain joins TRBV9 to TRBJ1-2; with no DNA, the TCRdb D assignment of TRBD1 cannot be verified. The V gene's germline CDR1 is SGDLS and CDR2 YYNGEE. The length of the CDR3 is 14 residues. The CDR3 spells CASSVNQGVGGYTF. Full variable domain (missing parts from reference TRBV9 and TRBJ1-2): DSGVTQTPKHLITATGQRVTLRCSPRSGDLSVYWYQQSLDQGLQFLIQYYNGEERAKGNILERFSAQQFPDLHSELNLSSLELGDSALYFCASSVNQGVGGYTFGSGTRLTVV.

The genes are TRBV25-1 and TRBJ1-1; TCRdb's D gene call, TRBD1, goes unchecked for lack of DNA. Per the germline V gene, CDR1 is MGHDK and CDR2 is SYGVNS. CDR3 length: 15 residues. CDR3 loop: CASSSQGMMNTEAFF.

The V gene is TRBV29-1, the J gene TRBJ1-1. The CDR3 runs to 11 residues. Germline loops: CDR1 SQVTM, CDR2 ANQGSEA. The CDR3 is CSVDRPTEAFF.

The chain employs TRBV15 and TRBJ2-1. The germline gives CDR1 LNHNV, CDR2 YYDKDF (reference sequence). The CDR3 runs to 13 residues. This chain's CDR3 is CATSRVLGLELFF.

The chain carries TRBV6-4 and TRBJ2-5; TCRdb designates TRBD1, a call that cannot be tested without DNA. The CDR3 is made up of 15 amino acids. Germline loops: CDR1 MRHNA, CDR2 SNTAGT. This CDR3 reads CASSDSGGRQETQYF.

The gene calls are TRBV7-2 and TRBJ2-2. The germline V gene has CDR1 SGHTA and CDR2 FQGNSA. The CDR3 sequence is 13 residues long. The CDR3 sequence is CASSYGHTGELFF.

The rearrangement joins TRBV7-9 to TRBJ2-3; TCRdb picks TRBD2, but there is no DNA to check that call. This CDR3 region has 16 residues. CDR1 and CDR2 (germline): SEHNR, FQNEAQ (reference sequence). CDR3: CASSRQLAGGPDTQYF. Complete variable domain (other parts from reference TRBV7-9 and TRBJ2-3): DTGVSQNPRHKITKRGQNVTFRCDPISEHNRLYWYRQTLGQGPEFLTYFQNEAQLEKSRLLSDRFSAERPKGSFSTLEIQRTEQGDSAMYLCASSRQLAGGPDTQYFGPGTRLTVL.

The rearrangement links TRBV20-1 to TRBJ1-1. Germline V CDR1 and CDR2: DFQATT, SNEGSKA (reference sequence). The CDR3 has 13 residues. The CDR3: CSARGHMNTEAFF.

The V and J genes are TRBV9 and TRBJ1-1; TCRdb outputs TRBD1, but without DNA this stays unchecked. Germline V gives CDR1 SGDLS, CDR2 YYNGEE. The CDR3 consists of 11 residues. Here the CDR3 reads CASSVVDRAFF.

The chain links TRBV19 to TRBJ1-5; TCRdb reports TRBD1, a call that lacks DNA to check it against. Per germline, CDR1 LNHDA and CDR2 SQIVND (reference sequence). The CDR3 extends over 15 amino acids. The CDR3 reads CASSGARGSNQPQHF.

The V call is TRBV5-1, the J call TRBJ1-1. Germline loops: CDR1 SGHRS, CDR2 YFSETQ. The CDR3 loop spans 14 amino acids. The CDR3 is CASSPGLADTEAFF.

CDR3 sequence reads: CASSVPGTTFLGYTF. The chain carries TRBV5-4 and TRBJ1-2; TCRdb gives TRBD1 as the D gene, but with no DNA this cannot be confirmed. Germline lookup yields CDR1 SGHNT and CDR2 YYREEE (reference sequence). The length of the CDR3 is 15 residues. The full variable domain, in which reference TRBV5-4 and TRBJ1-2 provide the parts outside the CDR3, is ETGVTQSPTHLIKTRGQQVTLRCSSQSGHNTVSWYQQALGQGPQFIFQYYREEENGRGNFPPRFSGLQFPNYSSELNVNALELDDSALYLCASSVPGTTFLGYTFGSGTRLTVV.

The rearrangement joins TRBV6-2 or TRBV6-3 to TRBJ2-3; checking the TCRdb D call of TRBD2 is not possible without DNA. The CDR3 totals 17 residues. CDR1 and CDR2 from the germline V gene are MNHEY and SVGEGT. The CDR3 loop reads CASTGLAGIYSTDTQYF.

J is TRBJ1-5 and V is TRBV6-5; no DNA is available, so the TRBD1 call from TCRdb remains unchecked. This CDR3 comprises 15 residues. CDR1 is MNHEY and CDR2 is SVGAGI in the germline V gene. CDR3 residues: CASSYSNPSAQPQHF.

V is TRBV12-3 or TRBV12-4 and J is TRBJ2-1; TCRdb names TRBD1, which stays unverified in the absence of DNA. This CDR3 comprises 16 residues. This chain's CDR3 is CASSLGGGSSYNEQFF.

The V call is TRBV19, the J call TRBJ1-1; TCRdb indicates TRBD1, and absent DNA this call remains unverified. CDR3 length: 14 amino acids. The V gene's germline CDR1 is LNHDA and CDR2 SQIVND (reference sequence). CDR3 region: CASSASDRGTEAFF.

The V gene is TRBV11-2, the J gene TRBJ2-2; TCRdb designates TRBD2, a call that cannot be tested without DNA. Germline loops: CDR1 SGHAT, CDR2 FQNNGV. The CDR3 sequence is 15 residues long. Here the CDR3 reads CASSLRAPRTGELFF.